This T cell receptor beta chain derives from a study of cytomegalovirus exposure and HLA in healthy donors. General study findings and limits: It was in a later analysis that TCR association rates were seen to vary by HLA locus, highest for DRB1 and lowest for HLA-C. At a 0.05 false discovery rate, a later analysis found 16,951 TCR beta sequences to be associated with HLA alleles.

Worth noting for this clone: Its cognate antigen is unknown.

Researchers ran the PCR with 60 Vbeta and 13 Jbeta primers. Repertoires were generated with immunoSEQ multiplex PCR, while TCRdb's copy carries only in-frame clones and drops some. Here the sample spans about 76,000 clones, about 75% being singletons. The specimen was PBMCs. The clonotype was recovered from a man in his sixties in good health and CMV-seropositive.

The CDR3 protein is CASSLMASYQETQYF. For the CDR3, the DNA is TGTGCCAGCAGCTTAATGGCTAGCTACCAAGAGACCCAGTACTTC. V gene TRBV7-6 combines with J gene TRBJ2-5, with D possibly matching TRBD2 (5 bases). Trimming removed 2 bases from V and 0 bases from J, with 10 bases in between. Germline lookup yields CDR1 SGHVS and CDR2 FNYEAQ. The CDR3 is 15 residues long. Full variable domain (missing parts from reference TRBV7-6 and TRBJ2-5): GAGVSQSPRYKVTKRGQDVALRCDPISGHVSLYWYRQALGQGPEFLTYFNYEAQQDKSGLPNDRFSAERPEGSISTLTIQRTEQRDSAMYRCASSLMASYQETQYFGPGTRLLVL.